The rows below give T cell receptor beta chains drawn from one sample of a study of blood T cell repertoires in COVID-19. Sequencing used immunoSEQ multiplex PCR; TCRdb keeps in-frame clones, though not all of them. This table holds approximately 290,000 clones, 89% found once. The sample taken for sequencing was peripheral blood. Source of these receptors: a woman aged 55-69 years with acute or convalescent COVID-19. Each CDR3 is given with its conserved first and last residue. The D gene is left open where the match is weak. Part of the rows lack a size; the others show once, few, many or a class for expanded clones.

NA	TRBD1	TRBV29-1	TRBJ2-2	CSADKRDRVTGELFF	TGCAGCGCCGACAAAAGGGACAGGGTTACCGGGGAGCTGTTTTTT
NA	NA	TRBV12-3/TRBV12-4	TRBJ1-2	CASSPTGPYGYTF	TGTGCCAGCAGCCCGACAGGCCCCTATGGCTACACCTTC
NA	TRBD1	TRBV13	TRBJ1-4	CASKARTGDEKLFF	TGTGCCAGCAAGGCCAGGACAGGTGACGAAAAACTGTTTTTT
NA	NA	TRBV4-1	TRBJ2-1	CASSQDEAGLVDNEQFF	TGCGCCAGCAGCCAAGATGAGGCAGGGCTGGTTGACAATGAGCAGTTCTTC
NA	TRBD1	TRBV11-2	TRBJ1-1	CASSSRQGVNTEAFF	TGTGCCAGCAGCTCTCGACAGGGGGTGAACACTGAAGCTTTCTTT
NA	TRBD2	TRBV28	TRBJ2-5	CASSHWTSGRAETQYF	TGTGCCAGCAGCCACTGGACTAGCGGGAGGGCGGAGACCCAGTACTTC
NA	NA	TRBV6-1	TRBJ1-4	CASSERATNEKLFF	TGTGCCAGCAGTGAACGAGCCACTAATGAAAAACTGTTTTTT
NA	NA	TRBV19	TRBJ1-2	CASSMGAGYGYTF	TGTGCCAGTAGTATGGGTGCGGGTTATGGCTACACCTTC
once	TRBD1	TRBV7-9	TRBJ1-2	CASSGTGFGYTF	TGTGCCAGCAGCGGGACAGGGTTTGGCTACACCTTC
once	TRBD1	TRBV6-5	TRBJ1-1	CASSQGAGTEAFF	TGTGCCAGCAGTCAGGGGGCCGGCACTGAAGCTTTCTTT
NA	TRBD1	TRBV9	TRBJ2-2	CASSAQQGAGGELFF	TGTGCCAGCAGCGCCCAGCAGGGGGCCGGCGGGGAGCTGTTTTTT
NA	NA	TRBV28	TRBJ1-5	CASSSTQGYQPQHF	TGTGCCAGCAGTTCCACCCAGGGCTATCAGCCCCAGCATTTT
NA	TRBD1	TRBV3-1/TRBV3-2	TRBJ1-2	CASSHRQGSNYGYTF	TGTGCCAGCAGCCATAGACAGGGATCTAACTATGGCTACACCTTC
once	NA	TRBV6-2/TRBV6-3	TRBJ2-7	CASSYSTRPSYEQYF	TGTGCCAGCAGTTACAGCACTAGACCCTCCTACGAGCAGTACTTC
NA	NA	TRBV25-1	TRBJ1-6	CASREGVAGQNSPLHF	TGTGCCAGCAGGGAGGGCGTGGCAGGGCAAAATTCACCCCTCCACTTT
NA	NA	TRBV18	TRBJ1-5	CASSPTGHGGQPQHF	TGTGCCAGCTCACCAACAGGGCATGGAGGACAGCCCCAGCATTTT
NA	TRBD2	TRBV5-4	TRBJ2-7	CASSWGTSGLYEQYF	TGTGCCAGCAGCTGGGGGACTAGCGGGCTCTACGAGCAGTACTTC
NA	NA	TRBV6-5	TRBJ1-1	CASSYRGLGSGTEAFF	TGTGCCAGCAGTTACCGGGGTTTAGGGTCGGGCACTGAAGCTTTCTTT
NA	NA	TRBV6-2/TRBV6-3	TRBJ1-6	CASSYSRPGNSPLHF	TGTGCCAGCAGTTACTCGAGACCGGGTAATTCACCCCTCCACTTT
NA	NA	TRBV28	TRBJ2-3	CASSFRGEAAFEYF	TGTGCCAGCAGTTTCCGGGGAGAAGCGGCCTTCGAGTATTTT
NA	TRBD1	TRBV10-1	TRBJ1-2	CASSLIRQGAGANYGYTF	TGCGCCAGCAGTCTTATCCGACAGGGGGCTGGGGCTAACTATGGCTACACCTTC
NA	TRBD1	TRBV2	TRBJ1-2	CASSWDRNYGYTF	TGTGCCAGCAGCTGGGACAGGAACTATGGCTACACCTTC
NA	NA	TRBV7-7	TRBJ2-7	CASSTTVSYEQYF	TGTGCCAGCAGCACGACAGTTTCCTACGAGCAGTACTTC
NA	NA	TRBV5-1	TRBJ2-1	CASKVGPSQNEQFF	TGCGCCAGCAAGGTGGGGCCCAGTCAGAATGAGCAGTTCTTC
NA	TRBD1	TRBV6-2/TRBV6-3	TRBJ2-7	CASSPRDRTFYEQYF	TGTGCCAGCAGTCCCCGGGACAGGACATTCTACGAGCAGTACTTC
once	NA	TRBV7-2	TRBJ1-1	CASSPGAQTGAFF	TGTGCCAGCAGCCCAGGGGCACAAACCGGGGCTTTCTTT
NA	NA	TRBV19	TRBJ1-1	CASRLQGLIRRDTEAFF	TGTGCCAGTCGCTTGCAGGGGCTGATTCGGCGGGACACTGAAGCTTTCTTT
NA	NA	TRBV11-2	TRBJ1-1	CASSLGQANTEAFF	TGTGCCAGCAGCTTAGGACAGGCGAACACTGAAGCTTTCTTT
once	TRBD1	TRBV28	TRBJ1-4	CASSTTGATNEKLFF	TGTGCCAGCAGCACTACAGGGGCTACTAATGAAAAACTGTTTTTT
NA	TRBD1	TRBV28	TRBJ2-7	CASSPDRGPEQYF	TGTGCCAGCAGTCCGGACAGGGGGCCCGAGCAGTACTTC
NA	NA	TRBV27	TRBJ2-7	CASSSPAGREQYF	TGTGCCAGCAGCTCCCCGGCGGGGCGAGAGCAGTACTTC
NA	NA	TRBV28	TRBJ2-7	CASSSAGGSSYEQYF	TGTGCCAGCAGTTCCGCCGGCGGCAGCTCCTACGAGCAGTACTTC
NA	NA	TRBV28	TRBJ2-7	CASSFPRDTFYEQYF	TGTGCCAGCAGTTTCCCCCGGGACACCTTCTACGAGCAGTACTTC
NA	TRBD1	TRBV7-2	TRBJ2-7	CASSSDRGLLGEQYF	TGTGCCAGCAGCTCCGACAGGGGTCTTCTTGGCGAGCAGTACTTC
NA	TRBD1	TRBV5-6	TRBJ2-5	CASSPGTGAWETQYF	TGTGCCAGCAGCCCGGGGACAGGGGCCTGGGAGACCCAGTACTTC
NA	TRBD1	TRBV7-2	TRBJ1-5	CASRWTGGSNQPQHF	TGTGCCAGCAGATGGACAGGTGGAAGCAATCAGCCCCAGCATTTT
NA	NA	TRBV28	TRBJ1-2	CASSLSRVSNYGYTF	TGTGCCAGCAGTTTATCCCGGGTTTCTAACTATGGCTACACCTTC
NA	TRBD2	TRBV2	TRBJ2-1	CASSATSGGAREQFF	TGTGCCAGCAGTGCGACTAGCGGGGGGGCTCGTGAGCAGTTCTTC
NA	NA	TRBV5-1	TRBJ1-1	CASSLGVTAEGTEAFF	TGCGCCAGCAGCTTGGGGGTTACAGCAGAAGGTACTGAAGCTTTCTTT
few	TRBD1	TRBV19	TRBJ2-1	CASSSRGTGGNEQFF	TGTGCCAGCTCTTCCAGGGGGACAGGGGGCAATGAGCAGTTCTTC
NA	TRBD2	TRBV7-2	TRBJ2-7	CASSFEASGGAYEQYF	TGTGCCAGCAGCTTCGAAGCTAGCGGGGGGGCCTACGAGCAGTACTTC
once	NA	TRBV10-3	TRBJ1-2	CAISEGGRGGYTF	TGTGCCATCAGTGAAGGGGGTAGGGGTGGCTACACCTTC
once	TRBD1	TRBV6-5	TRBJ2-7	CASRDPGQSYEQYF	TGTGCCAGCAGGGATCCGGGACAGTCCTACGAGCAGTACTTC
few	NA	TRBV7-2	TRBJ1-4	CASSLTGLNEKLFF	TGTGCCAGCAGCCTGACAGGTCTTAATGAAAAACTGTTTTTT
NA	NA	TRBV18	TRBJ1-2	CASSPQGRDYGYTF	TGTGCCAGCTCACCACAGGGGAGGGACTATGGCTACACCTTC
NA	NA	TRBV18	TRBJ2-3	CASSPIRADTQYF	TGTGCCAGCTCCCCGATCAGGGCAGATACGCAGTATTTT
NA	TRBD1	TRBV5-5	TRBJ1-5	CASSLGQGYQPQHF	TGTGCCAGCAGCCTCGGACAGGGGTATCAGCCCCAGCATTTT
NA	NA	TRBV21-1	TRBJ2-5	CASSAPGTGQETQYF	TGTGCCAGCAGCGCCCCCGGGACAGGCCAAGAGACCCAGTACTTC
NA	NA	TRBV18	TRBJ1-1	CASSPSYREMNTEAFF	TGTGCCAGCTCACCGTCTTACAGGGAAATGAACACTGAAGCTTTCTTT
NA	NA	TRBV5-4	TRBJ2-7	CASSLVRGDEQYF	TGTGCCAGCAGCTTGGTAAGGGGTGACGAGCAGTACTTC
NA	TRBD1	TRBV5-6	TRBJ2-5	CASSLLSQGDQETQYF	TGTGCCAGCAGCTTGCTCTCCCAGGGGGACCAAGAGACCCAGTACTTC
few	TRBD1	TRBV28	TRBJ2-2	CASILGQGANTGELFF	TGTGCCAGCATCCTAGGACAGGGGGCTAACACCGGGGAGCTGTTTTTT
NA	TRBD1	TRBV24-1	TRBJ2-7	CATSDFGGTGMYEQYF	TGTGCCACCAGTGATTTTGGAGGGACAGGGATGTACGAGCAGTACTTC
NA	NA	TRBV15	TRBJ1-1	CATRETTANTEAFF	TGTGCCACCCGGGAGACGACTGCTAACACTGAAGCTTTCTTT